This T cell receptor (beta chain) was recovered during a study of Tregs in tolerant kidney transplant recipients. Findings and limits, study-wide: Changing PCR primers prevented nucleotide comparison between some patients' samples. The small number of patients limits these findings pending further validation.

CDR3 length equals 15 residues. V shed 5 bases, J shed 6 bases, and the junction held 8 bases outside the gene matches. CDR1 is LNHDA and CDR2 is SQIVND in the germline V gene (reference sequence). Recipient PBMCs carried a CFSE label and met irradiated graft donor PBMCs for over five days before FACS sorting. Worth noting for this clone: Its target is not known.

Sequencing used immunoSEQ multiplex PCR; TCRdb keeps in-frame clones, though not all of them. The table includes approximately 8,100 clones, about a third detected once. This sequence originates from a human patient who received a combined kidney and bone marrow transplant. The chain employs TRBV19 and TRBJ2-1, with 9 positions matching TRBD2. This specimen was CD8+ T cells from blood cultured with allogeneic cells, taken before the transplant. The CDR3 DNA is TGTGCCAGTAGTGTGGCGGGGGGGCCTGGCAATGAGCAGTTCTTC. As protein: CASSVAGGPGNEQFF.